Detailed here is one T cell receptor (beta chain). TCRdb passed the RT-PCR reads through MiXCR, listing each CDR3 protein once. The data hold hundreds of thousands of distinct CDR3 sequences, with approximately 15% observed a single time. The CDR3 covers 15 residues. V was pared by 0 bases and J by 3 bases, with 12 bases between. CDR1 is MNHEY, CDR2 SVGAGI, per germline. This rearrangement joins TRBV6-5 to TRBJ2-7, with a tentative D call TRBD1 (7 bases). This receptor was identified in a female donor in good health, serving as a healthy control. Sequenced input: memory CD4+ T cells from blood. The CDR3 protein is CASSYSGGQVYEQYF. The CDR3 DNA reads as TGTGCCAGCAGTTACTCGGGAGGACAGGTCTACGAGCAGTACTTC.